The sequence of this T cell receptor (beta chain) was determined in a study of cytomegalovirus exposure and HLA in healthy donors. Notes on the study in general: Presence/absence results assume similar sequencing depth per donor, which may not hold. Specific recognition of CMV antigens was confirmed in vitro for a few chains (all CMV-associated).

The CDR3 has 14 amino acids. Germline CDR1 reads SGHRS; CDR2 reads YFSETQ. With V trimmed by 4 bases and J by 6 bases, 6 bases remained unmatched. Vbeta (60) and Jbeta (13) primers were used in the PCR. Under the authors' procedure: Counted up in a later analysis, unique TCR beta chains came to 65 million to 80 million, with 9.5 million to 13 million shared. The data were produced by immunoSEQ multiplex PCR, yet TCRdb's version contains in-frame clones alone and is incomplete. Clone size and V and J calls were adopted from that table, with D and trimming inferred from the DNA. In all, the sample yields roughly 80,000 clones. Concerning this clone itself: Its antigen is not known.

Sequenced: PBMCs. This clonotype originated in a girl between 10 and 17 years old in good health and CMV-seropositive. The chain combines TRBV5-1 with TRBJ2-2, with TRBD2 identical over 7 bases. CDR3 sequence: CASSAGLVSGELFF. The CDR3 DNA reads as TGCGCCAGCAGCGCAGGACTAGTTTCCGGGGAGCTGTTTTTT.